Described below is a single T cell receptor (beta chain) sequence and its context. V lost 7 bases and J lost 4; bases outside the gene matches: 8. In germline, CDR1 is SNHLY, CDR2 FYNNEI. The length of the CDR3 is 16 residues. The data derive from a study of blood T cell repertoires in COVID-19. Looking at the study overall: COVID-19 samples from acute and convalescent phases originated in the United States, Italy and Spain.

TCRdb's table, derived via immunoSEQ multiplex PCR, lists solely in-frame clones and lacks some. The sample carries 250,000 to 350,000 clones, 70% to 90% recorded once. This TCR was recovered from a young woman who had recovered from COVID-19. The chain joins TRBV2 to TRBJ2-3; 13 nucleotides match TRBD2. Material for sequencing was peripheral blood. The CDR3 is CASTELAGGQADTQYF. CDR3 bases: TGTGCCAGCACCGAACTAGCGGGGGGGCAGGCAGATACGCAGTATTTT.